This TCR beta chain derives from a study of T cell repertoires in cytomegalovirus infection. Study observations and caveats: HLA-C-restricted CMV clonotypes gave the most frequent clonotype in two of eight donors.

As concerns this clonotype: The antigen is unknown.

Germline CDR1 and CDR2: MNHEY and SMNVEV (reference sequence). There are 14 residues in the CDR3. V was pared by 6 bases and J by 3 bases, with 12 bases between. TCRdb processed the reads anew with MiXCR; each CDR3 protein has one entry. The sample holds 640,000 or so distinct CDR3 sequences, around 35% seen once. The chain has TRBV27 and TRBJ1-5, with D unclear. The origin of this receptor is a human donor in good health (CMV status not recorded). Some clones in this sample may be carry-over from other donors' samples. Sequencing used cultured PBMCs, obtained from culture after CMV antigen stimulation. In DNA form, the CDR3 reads TGTGCCAGCAGAGGAGGGTTTATCAATCAGCCCCAGCATTTT. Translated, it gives CASRGGFINQPQHF.